This T cell receptor (beta chain) derives from a study of blood T cell repertoires in COVID-19. About the study: Samples of COVID-19 (acute and convalescent) were obtained from the United States, Italy and Spain. T cells, B-cell-depleted T cells, or PBMCs supplied cDNA or gDNA.

Original processing methods: Estimated nucleated cell counts came from reference gene primer amplification. Assay used: immunoSEQ multiplex PCR; TCRdb lists only in-frame clones, some missing. V, J and clone size were drawn from that table, and D and trimming were deduced from the DNA. The table lists 65,000 to 75,000 clones, roughly three quarters of them singletons. This sequence was found in a human donor in a cohort sampled during active COVID-19. The sample consisted of peripheral blood.

The CDR3 loop is CASSLSGAYNEQFF. CDR3 DNA: TGTGCCAGCAGCTTGTCGGGGGCCTACAATGAGCAGTTCTTC. This rearrangement joins TRBV7-3 to TRBJ2-1; maybe TRBD2 (6 bases). Germline CDR1 SGHTA, CDR2 FQGTGA. This CDR3 region has 14 residues. V was shortened by 3 bases and J by 2 bases, with 8 bases between the two germline ends.